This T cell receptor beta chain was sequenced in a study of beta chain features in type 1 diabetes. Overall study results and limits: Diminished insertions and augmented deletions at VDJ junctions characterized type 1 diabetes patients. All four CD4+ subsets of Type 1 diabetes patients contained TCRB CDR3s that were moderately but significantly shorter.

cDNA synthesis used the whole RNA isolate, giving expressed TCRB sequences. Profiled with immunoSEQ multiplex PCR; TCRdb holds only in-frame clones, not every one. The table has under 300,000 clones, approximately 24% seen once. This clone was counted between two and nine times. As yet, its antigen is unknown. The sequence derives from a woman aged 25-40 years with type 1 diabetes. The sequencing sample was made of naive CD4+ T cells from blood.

Here the CDR3 reads CASSDLQGSDTQYF. Here the CDR3 DNA reads TGTGCCAGCAGCGACCTACAGGGATCAGATACGCAGTATTTT. The V and J genes are TRBV9 and TRBJ2-3, with D maybe TRBD1 (6 bases). CDR3 size: 14 residues. V gave up 3 bases and J gave up 4 bases, with 12 bases separating them. Germline assignment: CDR1 SGDLS and CDR2 YYNGEE.